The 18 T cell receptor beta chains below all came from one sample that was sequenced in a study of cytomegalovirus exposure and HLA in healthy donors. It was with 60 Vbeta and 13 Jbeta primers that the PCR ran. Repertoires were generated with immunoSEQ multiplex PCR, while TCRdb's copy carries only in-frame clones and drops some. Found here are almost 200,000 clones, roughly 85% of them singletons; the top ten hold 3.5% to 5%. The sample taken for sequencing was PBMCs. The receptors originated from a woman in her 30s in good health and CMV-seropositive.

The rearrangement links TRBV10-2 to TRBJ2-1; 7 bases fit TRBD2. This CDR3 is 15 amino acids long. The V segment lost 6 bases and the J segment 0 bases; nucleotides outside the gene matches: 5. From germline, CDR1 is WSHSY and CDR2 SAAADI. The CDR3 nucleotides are TGCGCCAGCAGAAATAGCGGGTCCTCCTACAATGAGCAGTTCTTC. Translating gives CASRNSGSSYNEQFF.

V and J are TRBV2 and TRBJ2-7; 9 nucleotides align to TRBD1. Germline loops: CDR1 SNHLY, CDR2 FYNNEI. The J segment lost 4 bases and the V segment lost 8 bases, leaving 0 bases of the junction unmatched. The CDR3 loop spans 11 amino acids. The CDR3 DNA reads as TGTGCCAGCGACAGGGGGTACGAGCAGTACTTC. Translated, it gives CASDRGYEQYF.

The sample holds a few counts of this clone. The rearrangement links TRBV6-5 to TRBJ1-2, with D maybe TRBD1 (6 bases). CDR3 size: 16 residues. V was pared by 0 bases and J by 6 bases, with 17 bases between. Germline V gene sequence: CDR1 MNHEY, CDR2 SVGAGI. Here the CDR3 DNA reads TGTGCCAGCAGTTACTCCAAGGCGTCGGGGGGCGATGGCTACACCTTC. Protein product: CASSYSKASGGDGYTF.

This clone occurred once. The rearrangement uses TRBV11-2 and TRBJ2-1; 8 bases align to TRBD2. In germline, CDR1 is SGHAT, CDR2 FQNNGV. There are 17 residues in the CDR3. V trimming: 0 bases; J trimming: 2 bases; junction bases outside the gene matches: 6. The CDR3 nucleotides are TGTGCCAGCAGCTTAGATCAAGCGGGAGTCCCCTACAATGAGCAGTTCTTC. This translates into CASSLDQAGVPYNEQFF.

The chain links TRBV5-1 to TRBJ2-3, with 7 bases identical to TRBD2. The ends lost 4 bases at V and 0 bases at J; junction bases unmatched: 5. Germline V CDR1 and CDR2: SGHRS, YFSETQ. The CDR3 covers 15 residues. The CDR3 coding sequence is TGCGCCAGCAGCCCGGCGGGGGTCAGCACAGATACGCAGTATTTT. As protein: CASSPAGVSTDTQYF.

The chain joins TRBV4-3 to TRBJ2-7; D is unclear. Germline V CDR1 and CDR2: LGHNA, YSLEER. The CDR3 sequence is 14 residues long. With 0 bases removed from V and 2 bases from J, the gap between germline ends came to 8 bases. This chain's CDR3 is CASSQDRVTYEQYF. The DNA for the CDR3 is TGCGCCAGCAGCCAAGATCGCGTAACCTACGAGCAGTACTTC.

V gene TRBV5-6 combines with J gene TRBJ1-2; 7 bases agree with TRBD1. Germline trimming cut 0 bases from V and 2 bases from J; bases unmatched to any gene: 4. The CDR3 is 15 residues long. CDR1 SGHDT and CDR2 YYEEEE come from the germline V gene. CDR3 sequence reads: CASSLEEGANYGYTF. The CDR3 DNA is TGTGCCAGCAGCTTGGAGGAGGGGGCGAACTATGGCTACACCTTC.

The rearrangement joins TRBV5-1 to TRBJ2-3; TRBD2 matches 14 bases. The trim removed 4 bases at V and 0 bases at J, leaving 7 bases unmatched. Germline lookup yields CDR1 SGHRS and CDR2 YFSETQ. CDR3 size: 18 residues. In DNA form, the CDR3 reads TGCGCCAGCAGCAGGGGGACTAGCGGGGGCCCCAGCACAGATACGCAGTATTTT. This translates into CASSRGTSGGPSTDTQYF.

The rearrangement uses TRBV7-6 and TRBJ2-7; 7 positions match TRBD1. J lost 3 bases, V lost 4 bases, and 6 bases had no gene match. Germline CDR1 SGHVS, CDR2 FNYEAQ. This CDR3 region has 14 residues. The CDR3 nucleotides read TGTGCCAGCAGCTCAGGGGGTCAGGGCTACGAGCAGTACTTC. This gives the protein CASSSGGQGYEQYF.

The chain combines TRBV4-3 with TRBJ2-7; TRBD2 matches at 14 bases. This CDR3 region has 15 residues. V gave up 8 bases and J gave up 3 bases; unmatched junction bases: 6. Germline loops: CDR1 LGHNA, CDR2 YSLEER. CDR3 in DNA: TGCGCCAGCGCCCAGGGACTAGCGGGAGTCTACGAGCAGTACTTC. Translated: CASAQGLAGVYEQYF.

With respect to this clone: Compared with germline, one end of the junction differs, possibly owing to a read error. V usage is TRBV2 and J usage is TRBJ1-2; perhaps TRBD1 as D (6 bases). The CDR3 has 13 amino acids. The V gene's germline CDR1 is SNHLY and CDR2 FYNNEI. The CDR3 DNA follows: TGTGCCAGCAGGGAAGACAGGCCCTATGGCTACACCTTC. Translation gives CASREDRPYGYTF.

The CDR3 region is CASSSLSGGSGELFF. The DNA for the CDR3 is TGTGCCAGCAGCTCCCTGTCAGGCGGGAGCGGGGAGCTGTTTTTT. This chain links TRBV7-7 with TRBJ2-2; TRBD2 agrees at 7 bases. V gave up 4 bases and J gave up 7 bases; unmatched junction bases: 9. The CDR3 loop spans 15 amino acids. Germline V gives CDR1 SSHAT, CDR2 FNYEAQ (reference sequence). The full variable domain, rest sourced from reference TRBV7-7 and TRBJ2-2, is GAGVSQSPRYKVTKRGQDVTLRCDPISSHATLYWYQQALGQGPEFLTYFNYEAQPDKSGLPSDRFSAERPEGSISTLTIQRTEQRDSAMYRCASSSLSGGSGELFFGEGSRLTVL.

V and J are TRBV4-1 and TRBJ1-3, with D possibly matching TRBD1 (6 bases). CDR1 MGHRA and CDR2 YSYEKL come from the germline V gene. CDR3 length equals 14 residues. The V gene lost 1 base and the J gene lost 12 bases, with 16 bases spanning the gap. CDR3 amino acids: CASSQGRGGEVIYF. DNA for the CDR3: TGCGCCAGCAGCCAAGGCCGGGGGGGCGAGGTCATATATTTT.

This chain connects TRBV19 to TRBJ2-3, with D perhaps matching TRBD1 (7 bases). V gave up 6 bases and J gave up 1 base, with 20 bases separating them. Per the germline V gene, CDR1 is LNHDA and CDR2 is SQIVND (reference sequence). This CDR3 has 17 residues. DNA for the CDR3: TGTGCCAGTAGCGACCGACAGGGACTCAGAGGCACAGATACGCAGTATTTT. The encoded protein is CASSDRQGLRGTDTQYF.

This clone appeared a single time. In DNA form, the CDR3 reads TGTGCCAGCAGCCCCCGGACTAGCCGGTCCTACAATGAGCAGTTCTTC. This sequence encodes CASSPRTSRSYNEQFF. The chain has TRBV11-3 and TRBJ2-1; 8 nucleotides line up with TRBD2. This CDR3 region has 16 residues. Unmatched junction bases numbered 7, after V lost 5 bases and J lost 1 base. In germline, CDR1 is SGHNT, CDR2 YENEEA.

Here the CDR3 DNA reads TGTGCCAGTAGCCGCTCGGGACGGGGGAACTACGAGCAGTACTTC. Encoded protein: CASSRSGRGNYEQYF. V gene TRBV19 combines with J gene TRBJ2-7; D is perhaps TRBD2 (6 bases). This CDR3 is built from 15 residues. Germline V gives CDR1 LNHDA, CDR2 SQIVND (reference sequence). The V and J ends lost 6 bases and 3 bases respectively, with 18 bases between them.

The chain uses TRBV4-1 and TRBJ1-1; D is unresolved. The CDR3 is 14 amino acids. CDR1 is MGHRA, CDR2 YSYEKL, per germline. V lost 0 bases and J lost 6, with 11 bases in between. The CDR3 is CASSQDLNSAEAFF. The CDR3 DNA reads TGCGCCAGCAGCCAAGATCTTAATAGCGCTGAAGCTTTCTTT.

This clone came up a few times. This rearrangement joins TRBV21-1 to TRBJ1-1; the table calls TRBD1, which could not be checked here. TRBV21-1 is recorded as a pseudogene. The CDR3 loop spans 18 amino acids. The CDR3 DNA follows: TGTGCCAGCAGCAGCCACCGGGACAGGGGGCACTTGAACACTGAAGCTTTCTTT. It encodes CASSSHRDRGHLNTEAFF.